This T cell receptor (beta chain) was captured by sequencing in a study of CD8 T cells in ankylosing spondylitis. Study-wide points: One TCR beta motif, made up of under ten highly homologous variants, appeared characteristic of ankylosing spondylitis blood. Reportedly, significant enrichment of disease-linked clones occurred in matched ankylosing spondylitis synovial fluid. Some of the motif variants had earlier been found in reactive arthritis patients' fluid and blood.

The table lists this clonotype with many counts. Its target is unknown. Trimming left V 5 bases short and J 2 bases short, with 6 bases between. This CDR3 comprises 12 residues. Making use of molecular barcodes, quantitative 5'-RACE generated TCR beta libraries. One entry per CDR3 protein, called by TCRdb with MiXCR from the 5' RACE reads. The repertoire consists of 220,000 or so distinct CDR3 sequences, with under 12% occurring once and the leading ten covering about 19%. The sequence came from a male donor with ankylosing spondylitis or in good health (not recorded which). The sequencing input was blood, either unsorted or a sorted T cell fraction (not recorded which). This chain joins TRBV12-3 or TRBV12-4 and TRBJ1-2; D gene uncertain. CDR3: CASSPRNYGYTF. The CDR3 nucleotides are TGTGCCAGCAGTCCCCGGAACTATGGCTACACCTTC.